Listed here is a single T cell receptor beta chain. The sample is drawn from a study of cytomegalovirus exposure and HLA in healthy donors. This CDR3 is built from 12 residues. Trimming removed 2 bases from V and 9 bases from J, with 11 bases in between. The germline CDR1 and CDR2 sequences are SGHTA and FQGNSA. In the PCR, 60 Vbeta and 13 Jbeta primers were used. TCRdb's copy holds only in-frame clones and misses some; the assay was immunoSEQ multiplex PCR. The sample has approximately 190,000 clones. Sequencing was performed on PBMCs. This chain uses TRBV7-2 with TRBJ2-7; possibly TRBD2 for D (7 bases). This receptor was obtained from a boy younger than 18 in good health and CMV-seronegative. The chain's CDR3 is CASSLWGGAQYF. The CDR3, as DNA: TGTGCCAGCAGCTTATGGGGGGGCGCGCAGTACTTC. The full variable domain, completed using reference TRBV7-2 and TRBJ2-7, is GAGVSQSPSNKVTEKGKDVELRCDPISGHTALYWYRQSLGQGLEFLIYFQGNSAPDKSGLPSDRFSAERTGGSVSTLTIQRTQQEDSAVYLCASSLWGGAQYFGPGTRLTVT.